Sequencing of this T cell receptor (beta chain) was carried out in a study of blood T cell repertoires in COVID-19. On the study more broadly: Sites across the United States, Italy and Spain contributed samples from acute and convalescent COVID-19. PBMCs, B-cell-depleted T cells, or T cells provided the cDNA or gDNA that made up the material.

As concerns this clone: Other DNA sequences within the sample encode an identical CDR3.

This CDR3 comprises 14 residues. The V gene end was trimmed by 6 bases and the J gene end by 2 bases; junction bases not matched to a gene: 6. Germline CDR1 is KGHSH and CDR2 is LQKENI. Original processing methods: Reference gene primer amplification gave estimated nucleated cell counts. The table came from immunoSEQ multiplex PCR; TCRdb's copy has only in-frame clones and leaves some out. That table furnishes V, J and clone size, whereas the DNA furnished D and trimming. The table includes about 500,000 clones, 89% detected once. The V gene is TRBV18, the J gene TRBJ2-7; 8 bases align to TRBD2. Specimen: peripheral blood. The TCR originated in a man between 18 and 35 years old with COVID-19, enrolled during active disease. The CDR3 DNA reads TGTGCCAGCTCCCCTACTAGCGGCGCCTACGAGCAGTACTTC. Protein sequence: CASSPTSGAYEQYF.